A selection of T cell receptor beta chains follows, all from one sample in a study of shared clonotypes between healthy human individuals. Only in-frame clones appear in the TCRdb table, and some are missing; sequencing was by immunoSEQ multiplex PCR. The repertoire holds 450,000 to 600,000 clones, with roughly 85% as singletons. The source material was PBMCs. The origin of the receptors is a woman in her 40s in good health. Some clones in this sample may be carry-over from other donors' samples. Each CDR3 is given with its conserved first and last residue. The D gene is left open where the match is weak. The size field is filled for only some rows; it gives once, few, many or a size class.

TRBD1 once TRBJ1-1 TRBV18 TGTGCCAGCTCACCCGCGACAGGGGGGAACACTGAAGCTTTCTTT CASSPATGGNTEAFF
TRBD2 - TRBJ2-7 TRBV28 TGTGCCAGCAGTCCGCCGGGACTAGTCCCCACCGAGCAGTACTTC CASSPPGLVPTEQYF
- - TRBJ2-2 TRBV28 TGTGCCAGCAGTTTACCCGGTACGAACACCGGGGAGCTGTTTTTT CASSLPGTNTGELFF
- - TRBJ1-3 TRBV11-2 TGTGCCAGCAGCGGCCTGTTGACCACCTCTGGAAACACCATATATTTT CASSGLLTTSGNTIYF
- - TRBJ2-5 TRBV7-9 TGTGCCAGCAGCGCGTCTGGGGGCGGAGAGACCCAGTACTTC CASSASGGGETQYF
TRBD1 - TRBJ2-2 TRBV5-8 TGTGCCAGCAGCTCCGGACAGGGGACCGGGGAGCTGTTTTTT CASSSGQGTGELFF
- - TRBJ2-1 TRBV11-3 TGTGCCAGCAGCTTAACCGGGAGCAATGAGCAGTTCTTC CASSLTGSNEQFF
- - TRBJ1-4 TRBV4-3 TGCGCCAGCAGCCAAGATCCCCAGGGTTGGGAAAAACTGTTTTTT CASSQDPQGWEKLFF
- few TRBJ1-1 TRBV18 TGTGCCAGCTCACCCTCACCCGCGGGGGGGGAGAACACTGAAGCTTTCTTT CASSPSPAGGENTEAFF
- - TRBJ1-1 TRBV11-2 TGTGCCAGCAGCCCGACAGGGAACACTGAAGCTTTCTTT CASSPTGNTEAFF
- - TRBJ1-1 TRBV4-1 TGCGCCAGCAGCCCTACAGGCGCTATCGGGCCTTTGGCTGAAGCTTTCTTT CASSPTGAIGPLAEAFF
TRBD1 - TRBJ2-2 TRBV10-3 TGTGCCATCAGTGGGAAGGGGGCGAAGGCCGGGGAGCTGTTTTTT CAISGKGAKAGELFF
TRBD2 few TRBJ2-7 TRBV20-1 TGCAGTGCAACTAGCGGGAACGAGCAGTACTTC CSATSGNEQYF
TRBD1 - TRBJ1-1 TRBV28 TGTGCCAGCAGTTTATCACAGGGGGCTTTCTTT CASSLSQGAFF
- - TRBJ2-5 TRBV7-2 TGTGCCAGCAGCGAGGTCGGGGAGACCCAGTACTTC CASSEVGETQYF
- once TRBJ2-7 TRBV7-2 TGTGCCAGCAGCTTAGGTCCCGGAACCTACGAGCAGTACTTC CASSLGPGTYEQYF
- few TRBJ1-5 TRBV30 TGTGCCTGGAGGTCCGGGACCGATCTCGCTCAGCCCCAGCATTTT CAWRSGTDLAQPQHF
- once TRBJ2-7 TRBV30 TGTGCCAGTAGTCTGTACCCCTACGAGCAGTACTTC CASSLYPYEQYF
- - TRBJ1-2 TRBV28 TGTGCCAGCACCCGCGGGCGGGGGCAAGGCTATGGCTACACCTTC CASTRGRGQGYGYTF
TRBD1 - TRBJ1-1 TRBV14 TGTGCCAGCAGCCCGAGTGGGGACAGGCAGGAAGCTTTCTTT CASSPSGDRQEAFF
- - TRBJ1-2 TRBV7-8 TGTGCCAGCAGCTTAGCAGGGTTCTATGGCTACACCTTC CASSLAGFYGYTF
- few TRBJ1-1 TRBV2 TGTGCCAGCAGTCCGACAGAGATAAACACTGAAGCTTTCTTT CASSPTEINTEAFF